This T cell receptor (beta chain) was captured by sequencing in a study of cytomegalovirus exposure and HLA in healthy donors. The V gene's germline CDR1 is SSHAT and CDR2 FNYEAQ (reference sequence). The CDR3 runs 16 residues. This clone came up a few times. The antigen is undetermined. One end of the junction varies from germline; a read error may be responsible. The PCR used 60 Vbeta and 13 Jbeta primers. Sequenced by immunoSEQ multiplex PCR; TCRdb stores in-frame clones only, minus some. The top ten hold around 0.8% of the sample, which has about 170,000 clones, roughly 80% seen once. Broader study findings: Presence/absence analyses took donor sequencing depth as roughly uniform. CMV serostatus stood as the only immune exposure information on hand. DRB1 showed the most TCR associations and HLA-C the fewest in a later analysis, as rates varied by HLA locus. Rare TCR sequences predominated, though certain public TCRs were found in many donors.

Sequencing input: PBMCs. The receptor was isolated from a woman younger than 30 in good health and CMV-seronegative. This chain uses TRBV7-7 with TRBJ2-5, with TRBD1 matching over 9 bases. The DNA for the CDR3 is TGTGCTAGCAGCTTATTGGGGACAGGGTACCAAGAGACCCAGTACTTC. Its translation is CASSLLGTGYQETQYF.